This T cell receptor (beta chain) emerged from a study of blood T cell repertoires in COVID-19. At the level of the study: PBMCs, B-cell-depleted T cells, or T cells were the source of the cDNA or gDNA that made up the material.

Original analysis: By means of reference gene primer amplification, nucleated cell counts were estimated. Generated by immunoSEQ multiplex PCR, the TCRdb table keeps only in-frame clones and is missing some. Clone size and the V and J calls come from that table; the DNA yielded D and trimming. The data contain a few hundred thousand clones, 87% of them seen just once; the ten biggest clones take up 2.2%. Germline CDR1 reads MGHDK; CDR2 reads SYGVNS. V lost 3 bases to trimming and J lost 5 bases; unmatched junction nucleotides: 14. There are 18 residues in the CDR3. The sequence was obtained from a woman aged 45-65 years who had recovered from COVID-19. This chain connects TRBV25-1 to TRBJ1-1; 11 nucleotides line up with TRBD1. Input material: peripheral blood. The CDR3 is CASSEHFIGTGGWTEAFF. The CDR3 bases are TGTGCCAGCAGTGAGCATTTCATAGGGACAGGGGGGTGGACTGAAGCTTTCTTT.